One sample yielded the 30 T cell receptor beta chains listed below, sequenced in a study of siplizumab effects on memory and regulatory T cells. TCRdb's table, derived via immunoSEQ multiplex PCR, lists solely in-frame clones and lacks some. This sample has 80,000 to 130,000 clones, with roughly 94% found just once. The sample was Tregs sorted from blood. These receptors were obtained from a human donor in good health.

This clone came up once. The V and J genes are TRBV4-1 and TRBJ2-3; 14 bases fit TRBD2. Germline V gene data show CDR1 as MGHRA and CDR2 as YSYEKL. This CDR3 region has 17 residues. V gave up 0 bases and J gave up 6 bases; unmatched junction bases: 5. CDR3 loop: CASSQDRLAGGGDTQYF. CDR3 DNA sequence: TGCGCCAGCAGCCAAGATCGACTAGCGGGAGGGGGGGATACGCAGTATTTT.

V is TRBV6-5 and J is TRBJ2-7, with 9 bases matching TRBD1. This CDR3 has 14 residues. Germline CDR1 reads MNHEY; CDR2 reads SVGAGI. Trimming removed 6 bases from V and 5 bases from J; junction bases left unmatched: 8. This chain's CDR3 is CASSRGQGRNEQYF. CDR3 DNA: TGTGCCAGCAGCCGCGGACAGGGGAGAAACGAGCAGTACTTC.

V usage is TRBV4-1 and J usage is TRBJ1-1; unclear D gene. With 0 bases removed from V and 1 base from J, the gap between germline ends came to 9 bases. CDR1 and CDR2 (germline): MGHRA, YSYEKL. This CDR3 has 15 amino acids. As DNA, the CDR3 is TGCGCCAGCAGCCAAGAAGGGTCGGCGAACACTGAAGCTTTCTTT. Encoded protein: CASSQEGSANTEAFF.

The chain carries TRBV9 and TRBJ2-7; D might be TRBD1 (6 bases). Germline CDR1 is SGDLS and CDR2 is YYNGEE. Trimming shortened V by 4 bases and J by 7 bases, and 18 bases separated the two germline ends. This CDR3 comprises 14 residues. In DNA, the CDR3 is TGTGCCAGCAGCTCCCTCCTGAGAGGGGGAGAGCAGTACTTC. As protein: CASSSLLRGGEQYF.

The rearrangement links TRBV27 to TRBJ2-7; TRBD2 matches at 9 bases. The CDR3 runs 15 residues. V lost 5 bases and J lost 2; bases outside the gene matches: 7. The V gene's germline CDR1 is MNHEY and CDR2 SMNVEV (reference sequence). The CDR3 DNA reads TGTGCCAGCAGTCGTGTAGCGGGGGCCGCCTACGAGCAGTACTTC. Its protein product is CASSRVAGAAYEQYF.

CDR3 nucleotide sequence: TGTGCCAGCAAGGTGAGCGGAACACGCACGCAGTATTTT. It translates to CASKVSGTRTQYF. The chain employs TRBV27 and TRBJ2-3; a weak D match, TRBD2 (5 bases). The CDR3 consists of 13 residues. V lost 7 bases and J lost 9, with 17 bases in between. CDR1 is MNHEY, CDR2 SMNVEV, per germline (reference sequence).

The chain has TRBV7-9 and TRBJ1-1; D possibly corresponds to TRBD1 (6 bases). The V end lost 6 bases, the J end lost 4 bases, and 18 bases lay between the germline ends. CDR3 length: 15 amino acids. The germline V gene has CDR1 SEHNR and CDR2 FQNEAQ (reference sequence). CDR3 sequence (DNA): TGTGCCAGCAGAAACAGGGAAATCCGTAGCACTGAAGCTTTCTTT. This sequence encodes CASRNREIRSTEAFF.

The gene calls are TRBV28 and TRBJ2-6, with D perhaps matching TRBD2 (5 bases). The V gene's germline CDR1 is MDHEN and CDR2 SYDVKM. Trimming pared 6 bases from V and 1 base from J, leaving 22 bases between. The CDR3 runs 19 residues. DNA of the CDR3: TGTGCCAGCAGCTTTATTGGACTCGGGTACGCGTCTGGGGCCAACGTCCTGACTTTC. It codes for CASSFIGLGYASGANVLTF.

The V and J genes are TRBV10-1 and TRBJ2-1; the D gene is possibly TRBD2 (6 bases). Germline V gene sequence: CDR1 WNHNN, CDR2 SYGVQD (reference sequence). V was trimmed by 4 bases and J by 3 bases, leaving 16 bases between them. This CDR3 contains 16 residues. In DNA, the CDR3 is TGCGCCAGCAGTGCCGCGGGGCCAGGCGACTACAATGAGCAGTTCTTC. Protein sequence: CASSAAGPGDYNEQFF.

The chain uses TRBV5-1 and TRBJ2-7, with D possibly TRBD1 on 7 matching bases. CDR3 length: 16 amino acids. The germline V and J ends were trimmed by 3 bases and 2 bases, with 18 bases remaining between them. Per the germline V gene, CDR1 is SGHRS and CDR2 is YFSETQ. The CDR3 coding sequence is TGCGCCAGCAGCTCTTGGAGGGGGCAACGGGCCTACGAGCAGTACTTC. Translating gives CASSSWRGQRAYEQYF.

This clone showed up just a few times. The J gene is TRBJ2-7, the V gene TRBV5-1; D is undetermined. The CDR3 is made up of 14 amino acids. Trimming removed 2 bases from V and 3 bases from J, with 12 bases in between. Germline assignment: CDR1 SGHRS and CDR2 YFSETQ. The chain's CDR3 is CASSFEQRLYEQYF. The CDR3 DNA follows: TGCGCCAGCAGCTTCGAACAGCGCCTCTACGAGCAGTACTTC. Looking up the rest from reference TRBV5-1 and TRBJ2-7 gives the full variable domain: KAGVTQTPRYLIKTRGQQVTLSCSPISGHRSVSWYQQTPGQGLQFLFEYFSETQRNKGNFPGRFSGRQFSNSRSEMNVSTLELGDSALYLCASSFEQRLYEQYFGPGTRLTVT.

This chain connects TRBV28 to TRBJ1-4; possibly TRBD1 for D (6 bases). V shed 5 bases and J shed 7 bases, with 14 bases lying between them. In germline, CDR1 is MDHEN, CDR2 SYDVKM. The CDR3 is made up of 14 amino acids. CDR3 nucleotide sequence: TGTGCCAGCAGTAACGGGGGGCGCCGTGAAAAACTGTTTTTT. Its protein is CASSNGGRREKLFF.

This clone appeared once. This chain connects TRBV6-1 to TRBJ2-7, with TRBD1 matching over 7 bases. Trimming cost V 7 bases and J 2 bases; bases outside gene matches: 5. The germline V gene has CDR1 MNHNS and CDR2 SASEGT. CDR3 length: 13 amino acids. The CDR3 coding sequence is TGTGCCAGCAACTCCGGGACAGCCTACGAGCAGTACTTC. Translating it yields CASNSGTAYEQYF.

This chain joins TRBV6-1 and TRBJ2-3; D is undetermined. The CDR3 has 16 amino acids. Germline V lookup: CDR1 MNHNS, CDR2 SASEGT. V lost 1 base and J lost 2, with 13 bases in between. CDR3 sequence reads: CASSEVRSPYTDTQYF. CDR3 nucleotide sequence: TGTGCCAGCAGTGAAGTCCGATCACCCTACACAGATACGCAGTATTTT.

The DNA for the CDR3 is TGTGCCAGCTCCCCTGGTAACCAGAACACCGGGGAGCTGTTTTTT. This codes for CASSPGNQNTGELFF. V and J are TRBV4-2 and TRBJ2-2; D is undetermined. Between the trimmed V and J ends, which lost 8 bases and 1 base, there was a span of 14 bases. CDR1 and CDR2 from the germline V gene are LGHNA and YNFKEQ. The CDR3 loop spans 15 amino acids.

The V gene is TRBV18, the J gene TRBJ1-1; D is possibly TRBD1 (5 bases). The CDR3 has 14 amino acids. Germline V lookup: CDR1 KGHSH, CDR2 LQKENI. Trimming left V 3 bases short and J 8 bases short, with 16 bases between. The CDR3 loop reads CASSPNGTPGEAFF. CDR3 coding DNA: TGTGCCAGCTCACCCAACGGGACTCCCGGGGAAGCTTTCTTT.

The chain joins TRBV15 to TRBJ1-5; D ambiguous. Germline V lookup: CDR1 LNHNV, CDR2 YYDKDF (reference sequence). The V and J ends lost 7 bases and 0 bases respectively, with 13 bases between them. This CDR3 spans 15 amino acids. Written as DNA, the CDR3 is TGTGCCACCAACGGCGGGGTCTATAGCAATCAGCCCCAGCATTTT. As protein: CATNGGVYSNQPQHF.

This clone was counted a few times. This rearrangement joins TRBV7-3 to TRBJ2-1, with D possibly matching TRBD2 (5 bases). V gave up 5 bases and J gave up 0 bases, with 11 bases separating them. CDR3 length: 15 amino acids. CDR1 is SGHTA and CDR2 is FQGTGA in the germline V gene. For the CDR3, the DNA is TGTGCCAGCAGCAAAACGAGCGGCTCCTACAATGAGCAGTTCTTC. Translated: CASSKTSGSYNEQFF.

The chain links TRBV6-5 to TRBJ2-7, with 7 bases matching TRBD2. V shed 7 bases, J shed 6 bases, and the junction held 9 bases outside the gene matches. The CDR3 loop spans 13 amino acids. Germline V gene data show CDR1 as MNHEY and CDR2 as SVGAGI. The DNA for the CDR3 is TGTGCCAGCACCAAGGGAGGGTTCGGCGAGCAGTACTTC. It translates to CASTKGGFGEQYF.

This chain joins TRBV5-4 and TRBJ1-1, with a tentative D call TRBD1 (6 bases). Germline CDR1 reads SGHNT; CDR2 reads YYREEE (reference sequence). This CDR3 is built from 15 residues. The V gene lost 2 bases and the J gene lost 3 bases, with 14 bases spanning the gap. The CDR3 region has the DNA TGTGCCAGCAGCTTTAGCCGGACAGTATACACTGAAGCTTTCTTT. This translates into CASSFSRTVYTEAFF.

As DNA, the CDR3 is TGTGCCAGTAGCCTCGGCCTGAAAGAGACCCAGTACTTC. It is translated as CASSLGLKETQYF. V gene TRBV19 combines with J gene TRBJ2-5; D remains ambiguous. The germline V and J ends were trimmed by 6 bases and 3 bases, with 11 bases remaining between them. CDR3 size: 13 residues. Germline V gene data show CDR1 as LNHDA and CDR2 as SQIVND (reference sequence).

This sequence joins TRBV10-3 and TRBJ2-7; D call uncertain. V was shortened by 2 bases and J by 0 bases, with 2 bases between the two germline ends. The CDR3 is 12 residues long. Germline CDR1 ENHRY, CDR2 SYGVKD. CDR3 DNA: TGTGCCATCAGTGAGAACTCCTACGAGCAGTACTTC. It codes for CAISENSYEQYF.

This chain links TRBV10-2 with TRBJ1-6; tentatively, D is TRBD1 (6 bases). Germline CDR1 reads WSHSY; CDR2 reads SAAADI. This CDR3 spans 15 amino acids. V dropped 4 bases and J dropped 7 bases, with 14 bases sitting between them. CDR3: CASSGAGGRNSPLHF. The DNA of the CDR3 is TGCGCCAGCAGTGGGGCGGGGGGGCGAAATTCACCCCTCCACTTT.

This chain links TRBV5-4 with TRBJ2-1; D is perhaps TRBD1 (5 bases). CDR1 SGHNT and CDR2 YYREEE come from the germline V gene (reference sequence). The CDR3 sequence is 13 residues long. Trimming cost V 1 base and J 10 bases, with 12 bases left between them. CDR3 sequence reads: CASSLIRVGEQFF. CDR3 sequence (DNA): TGTGCCAGCAGCTTGATCAGGGTGGGCGAGCAGTTCTTC. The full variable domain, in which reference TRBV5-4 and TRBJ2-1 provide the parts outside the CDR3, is ETGVTQSPTHLIKTRGQQVTLRCSSQSGHNTVSWYQQALGQGPQFIFQYYREEENGRGNFPPRFSGLQFPNYSSELNVNALELDDSALYLCASSLIRVGEQFFGPGTRLTVL.

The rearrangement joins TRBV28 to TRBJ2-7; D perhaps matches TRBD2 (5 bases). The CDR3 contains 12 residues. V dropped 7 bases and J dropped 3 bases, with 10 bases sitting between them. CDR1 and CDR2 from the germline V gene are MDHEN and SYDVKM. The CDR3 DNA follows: TGTGCCAGCAAACCTAGCTTCTACGAGCAGTACTTC. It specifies CASKPSFYEQYF.

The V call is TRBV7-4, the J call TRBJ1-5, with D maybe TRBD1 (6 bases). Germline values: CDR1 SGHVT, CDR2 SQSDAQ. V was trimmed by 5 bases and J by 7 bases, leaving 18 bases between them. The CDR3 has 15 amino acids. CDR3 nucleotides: TGTGCCAGCAGCGACCGTGGGACACCTTACCAGCCCCAGCATTTT. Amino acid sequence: CASSDRGTPYQPQHF.

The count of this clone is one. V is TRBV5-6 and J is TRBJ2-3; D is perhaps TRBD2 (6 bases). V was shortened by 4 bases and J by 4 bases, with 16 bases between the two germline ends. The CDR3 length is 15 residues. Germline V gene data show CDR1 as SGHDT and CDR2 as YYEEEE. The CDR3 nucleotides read TGTGCCAGCAGCGCCGGGGGTAGAAGGTCAGATACGCAGTATTTT. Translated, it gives CASSAGGRRSDTQYF.

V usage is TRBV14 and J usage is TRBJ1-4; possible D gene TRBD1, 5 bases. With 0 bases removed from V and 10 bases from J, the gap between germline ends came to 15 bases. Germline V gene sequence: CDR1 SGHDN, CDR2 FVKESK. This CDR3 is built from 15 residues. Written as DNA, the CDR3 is TGTGCCAGCAGCCAAGAAAGGGGTGGTCTGGGAAAACTGTTTTTT. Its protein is CASSQERGGLGKLFF.

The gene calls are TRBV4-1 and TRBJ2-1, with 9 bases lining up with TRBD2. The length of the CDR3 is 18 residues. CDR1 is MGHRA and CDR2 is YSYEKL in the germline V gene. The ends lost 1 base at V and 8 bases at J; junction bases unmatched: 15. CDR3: CASSQGRTSARRGYEQFF. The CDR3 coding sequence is TGCGCCAGCAGCCAAGGCCGGACTAGCGCCCGAAGAGGGTATGAGCAGTTCTTC.

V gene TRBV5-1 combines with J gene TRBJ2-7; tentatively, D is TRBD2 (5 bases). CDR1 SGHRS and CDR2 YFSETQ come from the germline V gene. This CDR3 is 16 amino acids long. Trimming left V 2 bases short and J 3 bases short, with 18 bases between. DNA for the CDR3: TGCGCCAGCAGCTTCCGAGGGTCAGTCGGCTACTACGAGCAGTACTTC. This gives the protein CASSFRGSVGYYEQYF. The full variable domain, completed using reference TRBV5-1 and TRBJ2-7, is KAGVTQTPRYLIKTRGQQVTLSCSPISGHRSVSWYQQTPGQGLQFLFEYFSETQRNKGNFPGRFSGRQFSNSRSEMNVSTLELGDSALYLCASSFRGSVGYYEQYFGPGTRLTVT.